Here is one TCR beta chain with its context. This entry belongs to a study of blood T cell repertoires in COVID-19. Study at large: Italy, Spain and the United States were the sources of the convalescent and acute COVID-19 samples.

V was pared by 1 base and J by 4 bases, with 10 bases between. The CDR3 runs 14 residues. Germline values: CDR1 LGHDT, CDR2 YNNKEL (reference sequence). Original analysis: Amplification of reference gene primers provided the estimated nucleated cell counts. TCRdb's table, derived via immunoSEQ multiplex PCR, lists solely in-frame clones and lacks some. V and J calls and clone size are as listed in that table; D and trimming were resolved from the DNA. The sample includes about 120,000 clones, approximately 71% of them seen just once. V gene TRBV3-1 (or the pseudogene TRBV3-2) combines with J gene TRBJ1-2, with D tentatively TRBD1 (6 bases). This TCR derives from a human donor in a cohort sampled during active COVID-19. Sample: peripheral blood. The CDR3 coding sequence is TGTGCCAGCAGCCAAGGGGGGGGCGGCTATGGCTACACCTTC. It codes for CASSQGGGGYGYTF.